One sample yielded the 20 T cell receptor beta chains listed below, sequenced in a study of cytomegalovirus exposure and HLA in healthy donors. With 60 Vbeta and 13 Jbeta primers, the PCR was carried out. TCRdb's table, derived via immunoSEQ multiplex PCR, lists solely in-frame clones and lacks some. The sample holds 90,000 to 100,000 clones, about four fifths seen once. The source material was PBMCs. These receptors were collected from a woman in her forties in good health and CMV-seronegative.

The gene calls are TRBV18 and TRBJ2-3; 7 nucleotides match TRBD1. The trim removed 4 bases at V and 5 bases at J, leaving 6 bases unmatched. The CDR3 is 14 residues long. Germline lookup yields CDR1 KGHSH and CDR2 LQKENI. The CDR3 reads CASSRQGKEDTQYF. In DNA, the CDR3 is TGTGCCAGCTCACGACAGGGAAAGGAAGATACGCAGTATTTT.

The V gene is TRBV19, the J gene TRBJ1-1, with 9 bases aligning to TRBD1. CDR1 LNHDA and CDR2 SQIVND come from the germline V gene (reference sequence). CDR3 length: 14 amino acids. The trim removed 6 bases at V and 5 bases at J, leaving 7 bases unmatched. The CDR3 bases are TGTGCCAGTAGGATACAGGGGGCGGGAACTGAAGCTTTCTTT. Its protein product is CASRIQGAGTEAFF. Full variable domain (outside the CDR3, taken from reference TRBV19 and TRBJ1-1): DGGITQSPKYLFRKEGQNVTLSCEQNLNHDAMYWYRQDPGQGLRLIYYSQIVNDFQKGDIAEGYSVSREKKESFPLTVTSAQKNPTAFYLCASRIQGAGTEAFFGQGTRLTVV.

CDR3 DNA sequence: TGCGCCAGCAGCGCAGGGGATACATTCACTGAAGCTTTCTTT. As protein: CASSAGDTFTEAFF. The V call is TRBV5-1, the J call TRBJ1-1; a weak D match, TRBD1 (6 bases). V was clipped by 4 bases and J by 4 bases, with 14 bases between them. Germline V gives CDR1 SGHRS, CDR2 YFSETQ. The CDR3 has 14 residues.

The V gene is TRBV20-1, the J gene TRBJ2-5; D is unresolved. The CDR3 extends over 11 amino acids. CDR1 and CDR2 (germline): DFQATT, SNEGSKA (reference sequence). V lost 7 bases and J 5 bases, leaving 11 bases between the germline ends. This CDR3 is CSVRATETQYF. The CDR3 coding sequence is TGCAGTGTCCGAGCGACGGAGACCCAGTACTTC.

The J gene is TRBJ2-1, the V gene TRBV7-2; possibly TRBD2 for D (6 bases). The ends were cut back, 5 bases at V and 14 bases at J, with 16 bases in the middle. This CDR3 contains 12 residues. From germline, CDR1 is SGHTA and CDR2 FQGNSA. The CDR3 bases are TGTGCCAGCAGCGTGGGGGGACTGGGGGAGTTCTTC. Translation: CASSVGGLGEFF.

The chain has TRBV5-4 and TRBJ2-2; no definite D call. The CDR3 sequence is 14 residues long. Germline V gives CDR1 SGHNT, CDR2 YYREEE (reference sequence). V dropped 2 bases and J dropped 5 bases, with 10 bases sitting between them. The DNA of the CDR3 is TGTGCCAGCAGCTTTGGTCTGGCAACCGGGGAGCTGTTTTTT. This translates into CASSFGLATGELFF.

The chain combines TRBV7-8 with TRBJ2-3; D possibly corresponds to TRBD2 (7 bases). The V end lost 8 bases, the J end lost 6 bases, and 12 bases lay between the germline ends. Germline V CDR1 and CDR2: SGHVS, FQNEAQ. The CDR3 runs to 12 residues. CDR3 loop: CASGGAGDTQYF. Written as DNA, the CDR3 is TGTGCCAGCGGGGGGGCCGGCGATACGCAGTATTTT.

The chain is built from TRBV27 and TRBJ1-2; 10 nucleotides match TRBD1. This CDR3 region has 14 residues. With V trimmed by 4 bases and J by 8 bases, 7 bases remained unmatched. Germline CDR1 MNHEY, CDR2 SMNVEV (reference sequence). The CDR3 here is CASSSRDRGNGYTF. CDR3 nucleotide sequence: TGTGCCAGCAGTTCCCGGGACAGGGGTAACGGCTACACCTTC.

J is TRBJ2-7 and V is TRBV5-1; D gene unclear. Looked up from germline, CDR1 is SGHRS and CDR2 is YFSETQ. V was pared by 4 bases and J by 5 bases, with 16 bases between. This CDR3 has 14 residues. CDR3 nucleotide sequence: TGCGCCAGCAGCGATGGCCCTTCCTCGAACGAGCAGTACTTC. It translates to CASSDGPSSNEQYF. Filled out from reference TRBV5-1 and TRBJ2-7, the complete variable domain reads KAGVTQTPRYLIKTRGQQVTLSCSPISGHRSVSWYQQTPGQGLQFLFEYFSETQRNKGNFPGRFSGRQFSNSRSEMNVSTLELGDSALYLCASSDGPSSNEQYFGPGTRLTVT.

The chain combines TRBV7-8 with TRBJ1-5; 10 bases match TRBD1. CDR3 length: 19 residues. Germline V gives CDR1 SGHVS, CDR2 FQNEAQ. Unmatched junction bases numbered 18, after V lost 4 bases and J lost 6 bases. Written as DNA, the CDR3 is TGTGCCAGCAGCTCTGAGACAGGGGGCGCAGGGTTAGCGGGTCAGCCCCAGCATTTT. This gives the protein CASSSETGGAGLAGQPQHF.

The V call is TRBV7-6, the J call TRBJ1-1; 8 nucleotides align to TRBD1. Germline lookup yields CDR1 SGHVS and CDR2 FNYEAQ. After removal of 3 bases from V and 3 bases from J, the junction contained 6 bases not matched to a gene. The CDR3 consists of 15 residues. The CDR3 sequence: CASSLMGQEDTEAFF. DNA for the CDR3: TGTGCCAGCAGCTTGATGGGACAGGAGGACACTGAAGCTTTCTTT.

The CDR3 here is CATSRDIPAYEQYF. DNA for the CDR3: TGTGCCACCAGCAGAGATATCCCGGCCTACGAGCAGTACTTC. This chain connects TRBV15 to TRBJ2-7; D remains unclear. Trimming removed 0 bases at V and 2 bases at J, with 8 bases between. CDR1 is LNHNV and CDR2 is YYDKDF in the germline V gene (reference sequence). The CDR3 is made up of 14 amino acids.

The chain is built from TRBV29-1 and TRBJ1-5; a possible D gene is TRBD1 (5 bases). This CDR3 contains 13 residues. V gave up 4 bases and J gave up 4 bases, with 11 bases separating them. Germline values: CDR1 SQVTM, CDR2 ANQGSEA. The CDR3 region has the DNA TGCAGCGTTGTCGACAGTCCAAATCAGCCCCAGCATTTT. As protein: CSVVDSPNQPQHF.

The chain joins TRBV2 to TRBJ1-5; D remains unclear. This CDR3 contains 12 residues. V lost 3 bases, J lost 6 bases, and 6 bases lay in between. Germline V gives CDR1 SNHLY, CDR2 FYNNEI. The CDR3 reads CASSDDTQPQHF. CDR3 coding DNA: TGTGCCAGCAGTGACGACACTCAGCCCCAGCATTTT. The full variable domain, in which reference TRBV2 and TRBJ1-5 provide the parts outside the CDR3, is EPEVTQTPSHQVTQMGQEVILRCVPISNHLYFYWYRQILGQKVEFLVSFYNNEISEKSEIFDDQFSVERPDGSNFTLKIRSTKLEDSAMYFCASSDDTQPQHFGDGTRLSIL.

The chain joins TRBV5-1 to TRBJ2-7, with TRBD2 matching 15 bases. The CDR3 has 17 residues. J gave up 11 bases and V 1 base, and 13 bases lay outside the gene matches. The germline V gene encodes CDR1 SGHRS and CDR2 YFSETQ. The CDR3: CASSLNGRTSGGAVEYF. CDR3 nucleotides: TGCGCCAGCAGCTTGAATGGTAGGACTAGCGGGGGGGCAGTTGAGTACTTC.

V usage is TRBV19 and J usage is TRBJ1-5; tentatively, D is TRBD1 (6 bases). Trimming left V 4 bases short and J 3 bases short, with 13 bases between. Germline V lookup: CDR1 LNHDA, CDR2 SQIVND (reference sequence). The CDR3 runs 15 residues. The CDR3 here is CASSTGGGLNQPQHF. The DNA for the CDR3 is TGTGCCAGTAGTACCGGCGGGGGCCTCAATCAGCCCCAGCATTTT.

The chain employs TRBV10-3 and TRBJ1-1; D perhaps matches TRBD1 (6 bases). The V end lost 1 base, the J end lost 8 bases, and 17 bases lay between the germline ends. This CDR3 spans 15 amino acids. The V gene's germline CDR1 is ENHRY and CDR2 SYGVKD. CDR3 sequence: CAISEWGQDGLEAFF. CDR3 DNA: TGTGCCATCAGTGAGTGGGGGCAGGACGGGCTAGAAGCTTTCTTT.

The J gene is TRBJ2-6, the V gene TRBV19; D remains unclear. The length of the CDR3 is 13 residues. CDR1 is LNHDA, CDR2 SQIVND, per germline (reference sequence). V gave up 5 bases and J gave up 4 bases, with 6 bases separating them. Here the CDR3 reads CASSVTGANVLTF. The DNA for the CDR3 is TGTGCCAGTAGTGTAACAGGGGCCAACGTCCTGACTTTC.

The V and J genes are TRBV11-2 and TRBJ2-5, with D possibly matching TRBD1 (7 bases). The length of the CDR3 is 15 residues. The germline gives CDR1 SGHAT, CDR2 FQNNGV. V lost 2 bases and J 5 bases, leaving 15 bases between the germline ends. CDR3: CASSLQGGLLETQYF. CDR3 nucleotides: TGTGCCAGCAGCTTACAGGGGGGCCTTTTGGAGACCCAGTACTTC.

This clone was detected only a few times. The rearrangement joins TRBV19 to TRBJ1-2; D unclear. The germline V gene has CDR1 LNHDA and CDR2 SQIVND (reference sequence). This CDR3 comprises 11 residues. V was clipped by 2 bases and J by 14 bases, with 12 bases between them. DNA of the CDR3: TGTGCCAGTAGTATAAGTGAGGATCTGACCTTC. Its protein product is CASSISEDLTF.